The clone carrying this TCR beta chain has more than one count but fewer than ten. Antigen: not known. About 94% CD4+ purity was typical by flow cytometry. The data stem from a study of untreated major depressive disorder. The repertoire was sequenced with immunoSEQ multiplex PCR; TCRdb's copy has only in-frame clones and lacks some. Of under 20,000 clones listed, roughly 90% are singletons. This CDR3 comprises 13 residues. Germline CDR1 reads GTSNPN; CDR2 reads SVGIG (reference sequence). Trimming took 3 bases from V and 5 from J, leaving 11 bases between them. General study findings and limits: TRBV05-01 (Vbeta 5.1) usage was higher in CD4+ T cells of depressed patients than controls. Sequencing showed nonsignificant TRBV25-01 and TRBV02-01 differences matching flow cytometry. Three preselected Vbeta families were the sole sequencing comparisons.

This TCR derives from a middle-aged woman with major depressive disorder. The source material was CD4+ T cells from PBMCs. The J gene is TRBJ1-5, the V gene TRBV30; TRBD1 is a possible D gene (6 bases). This chain's CDR3 is CAWSSSGDQPQHF. The CDR3 region has the DNA TGTGCCTGGAGCTCCTCAGGGGATCAGCCCCAGCATTTT.